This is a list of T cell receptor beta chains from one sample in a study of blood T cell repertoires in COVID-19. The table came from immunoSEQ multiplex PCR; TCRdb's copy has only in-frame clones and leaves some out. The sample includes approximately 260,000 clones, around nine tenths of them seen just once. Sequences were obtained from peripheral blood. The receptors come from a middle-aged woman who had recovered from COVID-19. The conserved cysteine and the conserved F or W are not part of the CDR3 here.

CDR3 protein: ASSLGQGAIYEQY
J gene: TRBJ2-7
V gene: TRBV7-2

CDR3 protein: ASSSRDSSGNTIY
J gene: TRBJ1-3
V gene: TRBV19

CDR3 protein: ASSLGASGSSTDTQY
J gene: TRBJ2-3
V gene: TRBV7-2

CDR3 protein: ASSVSPRGGGRTGELF
J gene: TRBJ2-2
V gene: TRBV2

CDR3 protein: ASSVGGHSNYGYT
J gene: TRBJ1-2
V gene: TRBV9

CDR3 protein: ASSLRPGEGYEQY
J gene: TRBJ2-7
V gene: TRBV5-5

CDR3 protein: ASSVGGASRETQY
J gene: TRBJ2-5
V gene: TRBV7-3

CDR3 protein: ASSPSGTDHGYT
J gene: TRBJ1-2
V gene: TRBV18

CDR3 protein: ASSQRYQGNYGYT
J gene: TRBJ1-2
V gene: TRBV4-2

CDR3 protein: ASSSTGTGLNTEAF
J gene: TRBJ1-1
V gene: TRBV7-8

CDR3 protein: ASSQDTSGRGNQPQH
J gene: TRBJ1-5
V gene: TRBV4-2

CDR3 protein: ASSFASGTYNEQF
J gene: TRBJ2-1
V gene: TRBV7-3

CDR3 protein: ASSYGTGALSIEKLF
J gene: TRBJ1-4
V gene: TRBV7-9

CDR3 protein: ASSWRESSYNEQF
J gene: TRBJ2-1
V gene: TRBV5-1